These 27 T cell receptor beta chains were sequenced from one sample in a study of T cell changes during pregnancy in multiple sclerosis. Using immunoSEQ multiplex PCR, the repertoire was profiled, and TCRdb retains in-frame clones only, with some absent. Here the sample spans roughly 110,000 clones, about 90% being singletons. Here the sequenced sample was peripheral blood, taken before pregnancy. These receptors all come from a female donor with multiple sclerosis, enrolled in a pregnancy study.

The CDR3 region has the DNA TGTGCCAGCAGCTCGGAATCTAGCGGGAGCTATGAGCAGTTCTTC. Its translation: CASSSESSGSYEQFF. The chain links TRBV28 to TRBJ2-1; 10 bases fit TRBD2. Germline CDR1 MDHEN, CDR2 SYDVKM. With 6 bases clipped from V and 8 bases from J, the junction kept 10 bases outside the gene matches. This CDR3 comprises 15 residues. The entire variable domain, with the rest obtained from reference TRBV28 and TRBJ2-1, is as follows: DVKVTQSSRYLVKRTGEKVFLECVQDMDHENMFWYRQDPGLGLRLIYFSYDVKMKEKGDIPEGYSVSREKKERFSLILESASTNQTSMYLCASSSESSGSYEQFFGPGTRLTVL.

The chain couples TRBV2 to TRBJ2-1, with TRBD1 matching 10 bases. The CDR3 runs to 19 residues. J gave up 0 bases and V 4 bases, and 12 bases lay outside the gene matches. Per germline, CDR1 SNHLY and CDR2 FYNNEI. CDR3 sequence: CASSAHRDRGRNSYNEQFF. CDR3 coding DNA: TGTGCCAGCAGTGCACACCGGGACAGGGGCCGCAACTCCTACAATGAGCAGTTCTTC.

The rearrangement uses TRBV5-5 and TRBJ2-1; 10 positions match TRBD2. Looked up from germline, CDR1 is SGHKS and CDR2 is YYEKEE (reference sequence). V was pared by 0 bases and J by 1 base, with 1 base of the junction left unmatched. CDR3 length: 16 residues. This chain's CDR3 is CASSLERGGSYNEQFF. Here the CDR3 DNA reads TGTGCCAGCAGCTTGGAGCGGGGGGGGTCCTACAATGAGCAGTTCTTC.

This clone was seen just once. V gene TRBV5-1 combines with J gene TRBJ1-1, with no clear D. The V gene lost 0 bases and the J gene lost 0 bases, with 6 bases spanning the gap. There are 14 residues in the CDR3. Germline V gene sequence: CDR1 SGHRS, CDR2 YFSETQ. The CDR3 bases are TGCGCCAGCAGCTTGGACGGGGTGAACACTGAAGCTTTCTTT. It encodes CASSLDGVNTEAFF. Combining the CDR3 with reference TRBV5-1 and TRBJ1-1 gives the whole variable domain KAGVTQTPRYLIKTRGQQVTLSCSPISGHRSVSWYQQTPGQGLQFLFEYFSETQRNKGNFPGRFSGRQFSNSRSEMNVSTLELGDSALYLCASSLDGVNTEAFFGQGTRLTVV.

The V gene is TRBV4-3, the J gene TRBJ1-2, with 7 bases lining up with TRBD1. The V segment lost 0 bases and the J segment 3 bases; nucleotides outside the gene matches: 4. The CDR3 covers 15 residues. Looked up from germline, CDR1 is LGHNA and CDR2 is YSLEER. The CDR3 region has the DNA TGCGCCAGCAGCCAAGATGAGGGGGCGGACTATGGCTACACCTTC. Encoded protein: CASSQDEGADYGYTF.

J is TRBJ2-3 and V is TRBV5-1; 8 positions match TRBD2. Germline V lookup: CDR1 SGHRS, CDR2 YFSETQ. V was pared by 5 bases and J by 0 bases, with 14 bases of the junction left unmatched. The length of the CDR3 is 18 residues. Written as DNA, the CDR3 is TGCGCCAGCAGACGACCGATAGGGACTAGTCGCAGCACAGATACGCAGTATTTT. It yields the protein CASRRPIGTSRSTDTQYF.

This chain uses TRBV7-3 with TRBJ1-1; D is possibly TRBD1 (5 bases). Germline assignment: CDR1 SGHTA and CDR2 FQGTGA. The CDR3 has 13 residues. The V end lost 5 bases, the J end lost 1 base, and 8 bases lay between the germline ends. The CDR3 sequence: CASSVDRNTEAFF. Here the CDR3 DNA reads TGTGCCAGCAGCGTAGACAGGAACACTGAAGCTTTCTTT.

The chain is built from TRBV10-3 and TRBJ2-3; no clear D gene. This CDR3 comprises 11 residues. Germline lookup yields CDR1 ENHRY and CDR2 SYGVKD. Trimming removed 6 bases at V and 2 bases at J, with 3 bases between. For the CDR3, the DNA is TGTGCCATCAGGTACACAGATACGCAGTATTTT. Translated, it gives CAIRYTDTQYF.

The chain uses TRBV9 and TRBJ2-1, with 11 nucleotides matching TRBD2. J gave up 4 bases and V 3 bases, and 12 bases lay outside the gene matches. CDR3 length: 18 amino acids. The germline gives CDR1 SGDLS, CDR2 YYNGEE. CDR3 nucleotide sequence: TGTGCCAGCAGCGCCCACTCTATAGCGGGAGGGCCTTACAATGAGCAGTTCTTC. Residues: CASSAHSIAGGPYNEQFF.

The chain uses TRBV18 and TRBJ1-3; 7 bases match TRBD1. This CDR3 is built from 17 residues. Germline V gives CDR1 KGHSH, CDR2 LQKENI. Unmatched junction bases numbered 5, after V lost 0 bases and J lost 0 bases. The CDR3 DNA reads TGTGCCAGCTCACCACCGACAGGGAGAAGCTCTGGAAACACCATATATTTT. As protein: CASSPPTGRSSGNTIYF.

The chain has TRBV9 and TRBJ2-3, with 8 bases fitting TRBD2. This CDR3 has 17 amino acids. Looked up from germline, CDR1 is SGDLS and CDR2 is YYNGEE. Losses at the gene ends were 0 bases for V and 2 bases for J; bases not matched to a gene: 8. The CDR3: CASSVGNSGEFTDTQYF. For the CDR3, the DNA is TGTGCCAGCAGCGTAGGGAATAGCGGGGAGTTCACAGATACGCAGTATTTT.

The genes are TRBV6-6 and TRBJ1-2, with 11 bases matching TRBD1. This CDR3 is 15 amino acids long. Germline CDR1 and CDR2: MNHNY and SVGAGI (reference sequence). With 7 bases clipped from V and 8 bases from J, the junction kept 12 bases outside the gene matches. CDR3 sequence reads: CASTNSGTGGGGYTF. CDR3 in DNA: TGTGCCAGCACCAACTCCGGGACAGGGGGAGGGGGCTACACCTTC.

The CDR3 reads CASSSRGGFQETQYF. The DNA of the CDR3 is TGTGCCAGCAGCTCCCGGGGGGGCTTTCAAGAGACCCAGTACTTC. V usage is TRBV7-2 and J usage is TRBJ2-5; 8 nucleotides align to TRBD2. The CDR3 spans 15 residues. Germline values: CDR1 SGHTA, CDR2 FQGNSA. With V trimmed by 4 bases and J by 2 bases, 6 bases remained unmatched.

This clone has only one observation. The chain combines TRBV6-4 with TRBJ2-1; D unresolved. CDR3 size: 14 residues. Germline CDR1 reads MRHNA; CDR2 reads SNTAGT. V shed 3 bases and J shed 4 bases, with 10 bases lying between them. CDR3 DNA: TGTGCCAGCAGTGAAACAGCACAATACAATGAGCAGTTCTTC. Its translation: CASSETAQYNEQFF.

J is TRBJ1-2 and V is TRBV27; maybe TRBD1 (6 bases). The germline V and J ends were trimmed by 5 bases and 4 bases, with 11 bases remaining between them. From germline, CDR1 is MNHEY and CDR2 SMNVEV (reference sequence). This CDR3 contains 13 residues. The CDR3 DNA reads as TGTGCCAGCAGTCCACAGGGAAGCTATGGCTACACCTTC. Protein product: CASSPQGSYGYTF.

The chain links TRBV5-5 to TRBJ2-5, with a weak D call TRBD1 (5 bases). Between the trimmed V and J ends, which lost 0 bases and 5 bases, there was a span of 14 bases. CDR3 size: 15 residues. The germline V gene encodes CDR1 SGHKS and CDR2 YYEKEE (reference sequence). This chain's CDR3 is CASSLDRWGLETQYF. The CDR3 DNA is TGTGCCAGCAGCTTGGACAGGTGGGGCCTGGAGACCCAGTACTTC.

The V gene is TRBV18, the J gene TRBJ2-2, with a possible D match to TRBD1 (6 bases). This CDR3 region has 14 residues. Germline lookup yields CDR1 KGHSH and CDR2 LQKENI. The germline V and J ends were trimmed by 3 bases and 3 bases, with 8 bases remaining between them. CDR3 in amino acids: CASSPHRDTGELFF. The CDR3 DNA sequence: TGTGCCAGCTCACCTCACAGGGACACCGGGGAGCTGTTTTTT.

The genes are TRBV28 and TRBJ2-7; 8 bases line up with TRBD2. The J segment lost 4 bases and the V segment lost 4 bases, leaving 0 bases of the junction unmatched. CDR3 length equals 12 residues. The V gene's germline CDR1 is MDHEN and CDR2 SYDVKM. The CDR3 sequence is CASSSGGYEQYF. CDR3 DNA: TGTGCCAGCAGTTCGGGGGGGTACGAGCAGTACTTC.

The chain links TRBV19 to TRBJ2-2, with a tentative D call TRBD2 (6 bases). Trimming cost V 5 bases and J 1 base, with 17 bases left between them. CDR3 length: 17 residues. Per the germline V gene, CDR1 is LNHDA and CDR2 is SQIVND (reference sequence). The CDR3 DNA follows: TGTGCCAGTAGTCGATCTAGGCTAGCGATGAACACCGGGGAGCTGTTTTTT. Protein sequence: CASSRSRLAMNTGELFF.

This chain connects TRBV10-1 to TRBJ2-3; maybe TRBD2 (6 bases). From germline, CDR1 is WNHNN and CDR2 SYGVQD (reference sequence). With 7 bases removed from V and 2 bases from J, the gap between germline ends came to 13 bases. CDR3 size: 14 residues. CDR3 loop: CASIILAPTDTQYF. CDR3 nucleotides: TGCGCCAGCATTATCCTAGCGCCCACAGATACGCAGTATTTT.

The chain employs TRBV7-2 and TRBJ2-7; D not certain. V gave up 3 bases and J gave up 1 base, with 10 bases separating them. CDR3 length: 14 amino acids. Germline CDR1 and CDR2: SGHTA and FQGNSA. CDR3 DNA: TGTGCCAGCAGCTTTGGTGAGCTGTCCTACGAGCAGTACTTC. It encodes CASSFGELSYEQYF.

The chain carries TRBV5-1 and TRBJ1-1, with 7 positions matching TRBD1. With V trimmed by 0 bases and J by 1 base, 3 bases remained unmatched. Germline CDR1 reads SGHRS; CDR2 reads YFSETQ. CDR3 length: 15 amino acids. CDR3 sequence (DNA): TGCGCCAGCAGCTTGGGACAGGGCGGGAACACTGAAGCTTTCTTT. Protein: CASSLGQGGNTEAFF. Supplemented by reference TRBV5-1 and TRBJ1-1, the full variable domain reads KAGVTQTPRYLIKTRGQQVTLSCSPISGHRSVSWYQQTPGQGLQFLFEYFSETQRNKGNFPGRFSGRQFSNSRSEMNVSTLELGDSALYLCASSLGQGGNTEAFFGQGTRLTVV.

V usage is TRBV30 and J usage is TRBJ2-4; 11 positions match TRBD1. V lost 0 bases, J lost 8 bases, and 9 bases stayed unmatched. From germline, CDR1 is GTSNPN and CDR2 SVGIG (reference sequence). The CDR3 is 16 amino acids. CDR3 sequence (DNA): TGTGCCTGGAGTGTCGGACAGGGGGCGGGTATGGACATTCAGTACTTC. Encoded protein: CAWSVGQGAGMDIQYF. Looking up the rest from reference TRBV30 and TRBJ2-4 gives the full variable domain: SQTIHQWPATLVQPVGSPLSLECTVEGTSNPNLYWYRQAAGRGLQLLFYSVGIGQISSEVPQNLSASRPQDRQFILSSKKLLLSDSGFYLCAWSVGQGAGMDIQYFGAGTRLSVL.

The chain is built from TRBV5-1 and TRBJ2-7; D possibly corresponds to TRBD2 (6 bases). V gave up 0 bases and J gave up 6 bases, with 13 bases separating them. The CDR3 covers 14 residues. Germline V CDR1 and CDR2: SGHRS, YFSETQ. The CDR3 is CASSLELAYSEQYF. The CDR3 DNA reads as TGCGCCAGCAGCTTGGAACTAGCCTACTCCGAGCAGTACTTC.

This chain's CDR3 is CASSPHRGNQPQHF. In nucleotides, the CDR3 is TGTGCCAGCAGCCCGCACAGGGGGAATCAGCCCCAGCATTTT. The V gene is TRBV7-8, the J gene TRBJ1-5; TRBD1 matches at 8 bases. V trimming: 5 bases; J trimming: 4 bases; junction bases outside the gene matches: 4. The CDR3 sequence is 14 residues long. Germline lookup yields CDR1 SGHVS and CDR2 FQNEAQ.

The CDR3 sequence is CAISGRQGYTGELFF. CDR3 nucleotides: TGTGCCATCAGTGGAAGACAGGGCTATACCGGGGAGCTGTTTTTT. The rearrangement uses TRBV10-3 and TRBJ2-2, with 7 bases matching TRBD1. The CDR3 has 15 amino acids. Germline-derived CDR1 and CDR2 are ENHRY and SYGVKD. The V and J ends lost 4 bases and 5 bases, in that order; junction bases with no gene match: 7.

The CDR3 reads CAISDDRGGYEQYF. In nucleotides, the CDR3 is TGTGCCATCAGTGACGACAGGGGAGGCTACGAGCAGTACTTC. The chain couples TRBV10-3 to TRBJ2-7, with 8 bases fitting TRBD1. J was trimmed by 3 bases and V by 3 bases; bases with no gene match: 4. Looked up from germline, CDR1 is ENHRY and CDR2 is SYGVKD. The CDR3 runs 14 residues.